These 6 T cell receptor beta chains originate from one sample sequenced in a study of blood T cell repertoires in COVID-19. The method was immunoSEQ multiplex PCR; TCRdb's version includes in-frame clones alone and lacks a portion of them. The profile covers 190,000 or so clones, with around 94% appearing a single time and 0.6% to 0.9% taken by the ten largest. The specimen was peripheral blood. These receptor sequences come from a man aged 25 to 40 with COVID-19, enrolled during active disease.

This rearrangement joins TRBV15 to TRBJ2-5, with TRBD1 matching over 8 bases. Unmatched junction bases numbered 11, after V lost 3 bases and J lost 5 bases. CDR1 is LNHNV, CDR2 YYDKDF, per germline (reference sequence). This CDR3 has 16 amino acids. The CDR3 sequence: CATSSRRDRSGETQYF. DNA of the CDR3: TGTGCCACCAGCAGTAGGCGGGACAGGAGCGGGGAGACCCAGTACTTC.

The table lists this clone with a count of one. The chain is built from TRBV5-1 and TRBJ1-3, with D perhaps matching TRBD1 (5 bases). Germline V gene data show CDR1 as SGHRS and CDR2 as YFSETQ. V was pared by 1 base and J by 0 bases, with 11 bases between. The CDR3 covers 16 residues. The CDR3 is CASSLQGPNSGNTIYF. DNA of the CDR3: TGCGCCAGCAGCTTGCAGGGTCCCAACTCTGGAAACACCATATATTTT.

V gene TRBV20-1 combines with J gene TRBJ2-4; 12 positions match TRBD1. There are 17 residues in the CDR3. V lost 3 bases and J lost 1; bases outside the gene matches: 7. CDR1 is DFQATT, CDR2 SNEGSKA, per germline (reference sequence). The CDR3 bases are TGCAGTGCTAGTAGGGACAGGGGGCAGTGGGCCAAAAACATTCAGTACTTC. Encoded protein: CSASRDRGQWAKNIQYF.

The chain is built from TRBV27 and TRBJ1-2; D remains unclear. Looked up from germline, CDR1 is MNHEY and CDR2 is SMNVEV (reference sequence). With 6 bases removed from V and 1 base from J, the gap between germline ends came to 12 bases. The CDR3 sequence is 14 residues long. CDR3 coding DNA: TGTGCCAGCAGGCGGGGAGACCGTAACTATGGCTACACCTTC. As protein: CASRRGDRNYGYTF.

The chain has TRBV6-1 and TRBJ1-5, with TRBD1 as a possible D gene (5 bases). The CDR3 is 13 amino acids. Germline CDR1 MNHNS, CDR2 SASEGT. The V end was cut by 2 bases, the J end by 7 bases, with 9 bases between. The CDR3 here is CASSEHRSQPQHF. In nucleotides, the CDR3 is TGTGCCAGCAGTGAACACAGGTCGCAGCCCCAGCATTTT.

For the CDR3, the DNA is TGTGCCAGCAGCGCGGGACAGGGGTTTTACAATGAGCAGTTCTTC. It is translated as CASSAGQGFYNEQFF. The rearrangement links TRBV7-2 to TRBJ2-1, with 10 bases lining up with TRBD1. Germline V gene data show CDR1 as SGHTA and CDR2 as FQGNSA. Trimming at V came to 5 bases and at J to 4 bases, leaving 5 bases not matched to a gene. This CDR3 contains 15 residues.